Below are 22 T cell receptor beta chains sequenced from a single sample in a study of CD8+ T cells in alopecia areata. In each case, RNA was isolated and then reverse transcribed into cDNA as the sequencing template. Sequenced by immunoSEQ multiplex PCR; TCRdb stores in-frame clones only, minus some. This sample has 110,000 to 150,000 clones, with roughly 46% found just once. Sequencing used CD4+ T cells sorted from blood, obtained at week 0. Every receptor here comes from a human donor with alopecia areata.

This clone has a handful of counts. The chain has TRBV18 and TRBJ2-1, with TRBD1 identical over 7 bases. Germline V gene sequence: CDR1 KGHSH, CDR2 LQKENI. This CDR3 contains 14 residues. After removal of 5 bases from V and 10 bases from J, the junction contained 11 bases not matched to a gene. The chain's CDR3 is CASSFGTAHGEQFF. CDR3 sequence (DNA): TGTGCCAGCTCATTCGGGACAGCGCATGGCGAGCAGTTCTTC.

This clone has only a few counts. V gene TRBV4-1 combines with J gene TRBJ2-5, with 9 bases identical to TRBD2. Looked up from germline, CDR1 is MGHRA and CDR2 is YSYEKL. V shed 4 bases and J 0 bases; nucleotides not matched to a gene: 12. The CDR3 runs 18 residues. CDR3 protein: CASSRQEGSGRNQETQYF. The DNA of the CDR3 is TGCGCCAGCAGCCGCCAAGAAGGGAGCGGGAGGAACCAAGAGACCCAGTACTTC.

The chain couples TRBV4-2 to TRBJ2-7; 13 bases align to TRBD2. Germline lookup yields CDR1 LGHNA and CDR2 YNFKEQ. This CDR3 has 14 residues. With V trimmed by 3 bases and J by 4 bases, 0 bases remained unmatched. The CDR3 sequence is CASSQGLAGYEQYF. CDR3 sequence (DNA): TGTGCCAGCAGCCAGGGACTAGCGGGATACGAGCAGTACTTC.

J is TRBJ2-5 and V is TRBV4-1; TRBD1 matches at 10 bases. The CDR3 runs to 14 residues. Trimming removed 3 bases from V and 14 bases from J; junction bases left unmatched: 12. Germline V gene lookup returns CDR1 MGHRA and CDR2 YSYEKL. The CDR3 nucleotides read TGCGCCAGCAGCCATAACACCGGGACAGGGGTTGGTTACTTC. Translated: CASSHNTGTGVGYF.

This sequence joins TRBV19 and TRBJ1-2; D is perhaps TRBD1 (5 bases). CDR3 length equals 13 residues. The ends were cut back, 8 bases at V and 2 bases at J, with 12 bases in the middle. Per germline, CDR1 LNHDA and CDR2 SQIVND (reference sequence). In DNA, the CDR3 is TGTGCCAGTTCTAGGGGCAGAAACTATGGCTACACCTTC. This encodes CASSRGRNYGYTF.

The sample holds a few counts of this clone. This chain connects TRBV29-1 to TRBJ2-2, with D maybe TRBD2 (5 bases). Trimming removed 3 bases from V and 1 base from J, with 6 bases in between. CDR3 length: 13 amino acids. Germline V CDR1 and CDR2: SQVTM, ANQGSEA. The CDR3 spells CSVDGMNTGELFF. In nucleotides, the CDR3 is TGCAGCGTTGACGGGATGAACACCGGGGAGCTGTTTTTT.

V is TRBV29-1 and J is TRBJ1-3, with D unresolved. Trimming pared 5 bases from V and 0 bases from J, leaving 8 bases between. The CDR3 spans 13 residues. Germline loops: CDR1 SQVTM, CDR2 ANQGSEA. In DNA form, the CDR3 reads TGCAGCGTTCATGTCGGCTCTGGAAACACCATATATTTT. It is translated as CSVHVGSGNTIYF.

On this clone: At the DNA level, this CDR3 is encoded by other sequences in the same sample as well. The genes are TRBV29-1 and TRBJ1-2; D ambiguous. The germline V and J ends were trimmed by 2 bases and 2 bases, with 9 bases remaining between them. The CDR3 has 13 amino acids. The germline gives CDR1 SQVTM, CDR2 ANQGSEA. The CDR3 nucleotides read TGCAGCGTTGAACGGGGAGGGAACTATGGCTACACCTTC. Residues: CSVERGGNYGYTF.

This clone was picked up a small number of times. The chain couples TRBV2 to TRBJ2-7; 14 bases line up with TRBD2. Looked up from germline, CDR1 is SNHLY and CDR2 is FYNNEI. The J segment lost 7 bases and the V segment lost 6 bases, leaving 5 bases of the junction unmatched. The CDR3 covers 14 residues. CDR3 nucleotides: TGTGCCAGCAGCGGGACTAGCGGGAGACAAGAGCAGTACTTC. Translation gives CASSGTSGRQEQYF.

A few counts support this clone. As DNA, the CDR3 is TGTGCCAGCTCACCACCGTCCAGGGGAGGAGATACGCAGTATTTT. Its protein is CASSPPSRGGDTQYF. The chain carries TRBV18 and TRBJ2-3; D might be TRBD1 or TRBD2, each matching 6 bases. Trimming removed 0 bases at V and 5 bases at J, with 12 bases between. This CDR3 contains 15 residues. Germline lookup yields CDR1 KGHSH and CDR2 LQKENI.

The gene calls are TRBV5-1 and TRBJ2-2; D is unresolved. The CDR3 totals 13 residues. With 4 bases removed from V and 1 base from J, the gap between germline ends came to 5 bases. Germline V gives CDR1 SGHRS, CDR2 YFSETQ. CDR3 sequence: CASSKKNTGELFF. The CDR3 DNA follows: TGCGCCAGCAGCAAGAAGAACACCGGGGAGCTGTTTTTT.

V is TRBV9 and J is TRBJ2-6; D possibly matches TRBD1 or TRBD2 (5 bases each). V was pared by 4 bases and J by 4 bases, with 9 bases between. Germline V gene data show CDR1 as SGDLS and CDR2 as YYNGEE. This CDR3 is 14 amino acids long. CDR3 protein: CASSRDLGANVLTF. The CDR3 bases are TGTGCCAGCAGCCGGGACCTCGGGGCCAACGTCCTGACTTTC.

The chain links TRBV28 to TRBJ2-4; D is perhaps TRBD1 (5 bases). The CDR3 totals 15 residues. Looked up from germline, CDR1 is MDHEN and CDR2 is SYDVKM. The V gene lost 2 bases and the J gene lost 2 bases, with 10 bases spanning the gap. CDR3 DNA: TGTGCCAGCAGTTTACCCGCAGGGACCAAAAACATTCAGTACTTC. It yields the protein CASSLPAGTKNIQYF.

The chain has TRBV7-2 and TRBJ2-4; 8 bases line up with TRBD1. This CDR3 spans 13 amino acids. Trimming took 5 bases from V and 7 from J; bases not matched to a gene: 4. Germline V CDR1 and CDR2: SGHTA, FQGNSA. The CDR3 is CASSTRQGNIQYF. In nucleotides, the CDR3 is TGTGCCAGCAGCACCCGACAGGGGAACATTCAGTACTTC.

This clone was counted only a few times. The V call is TRBV30, the J call TRBJ2-6; D is perhaps TRBD1 (5 bases). The germline V gene has CDR1 GTSNPN and CDR2 SVGIG (reference sequence). The length of the CDR3 is 16 residues. Between the trimmed V and J ends, which lost 2 bases and 0 bases, there was a span of 11 bases. The CDR3 DNA sequence: TGTGCCTGGAGTTCCAGGGCCTTCTCTGGGGCCAACGTCCTGACTTTC. Protein: CAWSSRAFSGANVLTF.

The chain couples TRBV30 to TRBJ2-7; perhaps TRBD1 as D (5 bases). Trimming removed 5 bases at V and 4 bases at J, with 12 bases between. The CDR3 consists of 12 residues. Germline V gene data show CDR1 as GTSNPN and CDR2 as SVGIG (reference sequence). The CDR3 spells CAWDLTEYEQYF. The CDR3 nucleotides are TGTGCCTGGGACCTGACAGAATACGAGCAGTACTTC.

This clone was counted between two and nine times. V and J are TRBV7-2 and TRBJ2-5; D ambiguous. Germline CDR1 and CDR2: SGHTA and FQGNSA. The CDR3 runs to 12 residues. V gave up 4 bases and J gave up 4 bases, with 7 bases separating them. Here the CDR3 DNA reads TGTGCCAGCAGCTCTACGACAGAGACCCAGTACTTC. This gives the protein CASSSTTETQYF.

V usage is TRBV19 and J usage is TRBJ2-1; 9 bases agree with TRBD2. Germline CDR1 LNHDA, CDR2 SQIVND (reference sequence). This CDR3 is built from 15 residues. V shed 5 bases and J 5 bases; nucleotides not matched to a gene: 7. CDR3 in DNA: TGTGCCAGTAGTCTTACTAGCGGGTACAACAATGAGCAGTTCTTC. Protein product: CASSLTSGYNNEQFF. The whole variable domain, remainder taken from reference TRBV19 and TRBJ2-1, is DGGITQSPKYLFRKEGQNVTLSCEQNLNHDAMYWYRQDPGQGLRLIYYSQIVNDFQKGDIAEGYSVSREKKESFPLTVTSAQKNPTAFYLCASSLTSGYNNEQFFGPGTRLTVL.

The J gene is TRBJ2-5, the V gene TRBV4-1; 10 nucleotides line up with TRBD1. Losses at the gene ends were 0 bases for V and 4 bases for J; bases not matched to a gene: 8. CDR1 MGHRA and CDR2 YSYEKL come from the germline V gene. CDR3 length: 17 amino acids. The CDR3 is CASSQDWDRGIRETQYF. DNA for the CDR3: TGCGCCAGCAGCCAAGACTGGGACAGGGGTATCCGAGAGACCCAGTACTTC.

The V gene is TRBV29-1, the J gene TRBJ1-3; D unclear. Germline V gives CDR1 SQVTM, CDR2 ANQGSEA. The CDR3 runs to 17 residues. Trimming pared 4 bases from V and 0 bases from J, leaving 19 bases between. The CDR3 spells CSVVWAGTKFSGNTIYF. The CDR3 DNA follows: TGCAGCGTTGTTTGGGCAGGAACTAAGTTCTCTGGAAACACCATATATTTT. Full variable domain (rest looked up from reference TRBV29-1 and TRBJ1-3): SAVISQKPSRDICQRGTSLTIQCQVDSQVTMMFWYRQQPGQSLTLIATANQGSEATYESGFVIDKFPISRPNLTFSTLTVSNMSPEDSSIYLCSVVWAGTKFSGNTIYFGEGSWLTVV.

V usage is TRBV5-4 and J usage is TRBJ2-2; D remains ambiguous. Trimming stripped 0 bases from V and 7 bases from J, with 10 bases between. Germline-derived CDR1 and CDR2 are SGHNT and YYREEE (reference sequence). The CDR3 is 14 amino acids. The CDR3: CASSLGFAVGELFF. The DNA of the CDR3 is TGTGCCAGCAGCTTGGGGTTCGCTGTCGGGGAGCTGTTTTTT.

The chain carries TRBV10-3 and TRBJ2-1, with a tentative D call TRBD1 (6 bases). This CDR3 region has 16 residues. Looked up from germline, CDR1 is ENHRY and CDR2 is SYGVKD. The CDR3 DNA is TGTGCTACGCGGACAGAGAGTATCTTCTCCTACAATGAGCAGTTCTTC. Its protein is CATRTESIFSYNEQFF.